The rows below give T cell receptor beta chains drawn from one sample of a study of T cell responses to AZD1222 COVID-19 vaccine. Sequencing was performed with immunoSEQ multiplex PCR; in TCRdb, only in-frame clones are kept and a portion is missing. The sample comprises some 130,000 clones, roughly 84% of which are singletons, and 4.1% rests with the top ten. Sample: peripheral blood, taken on day 0 of AZD1222 vaccination. The receptors stem from an adult in good health. CDR3s include the opening cysteine and the closing phenylalanine or tryptophan. D genes are given only for firm matches. Expanded clones get a size class; other rows say once, few or many, or leave the size out.

NA TRBJ1-5 TRBV6-6 TRBD1 TGTGCCAGCAACCCTCCGGACAGGGGCCGTCAGCCCCAGCATTTT CASNPPDRGRQPQHF
NA TRBJ1-5 TRBV5-1 NA TGCGCCAGCAGCTTGGGTGTACAGGTAGACCAGCCCCAGCATTTT CASSLGVQVDQPQHF
NA TRBJ1-5 TRBV19 NA TGTGCCAGTAGGCAGCGATCTAGCAATCAGCCCCAGCATTTT CASRQRSSNQPQHF
many TRBJ1-2 TRBV30 NA TGTGCCTGGAGTGTGGAAGCTAACTATGGCTACACCTTC CAWSVEANYGYTF
NA TRBJ1-1 TRBV6-5 NA TGTGCCAGCAGTTTGGCCGGGGGTGCGGCAAACACTGAAGCTTTCTTT CASSLAGGAANTEAFF
NA TRBJ1-4 TRBV18 NA TGTGCCAGCACCACGGGGCTAGGTGAAAAACTGTTTTTT CASTTGLGEKLFF
NA TRBJ2-1 TRBV28 TRBD1 TGTGCCAGCAGTTTAGAGGGACAGACCCCTTCGAATGAGCAGTTCTTC CASSLEGQTPSNEQFF
NA TRBJ1-1 TRBV11-2 NA TGTGCCAGCAGCTTAGCTGGGGGCAATGGAGCTTTCTTT CASSLAGGNGAFF
NA TRBJ1-1 TRBV10-3 NA TGTGCCATCAGTGAAATCCCCAGGAACACTGAAGCTTTCTTT CAISEIPRNTEAFF
NA TRBJ1-1 TRBV25-1 TRBD1 TGTGCCAGCAGTGATTCGGGACAGGGAAGAACTGAAGCTTTCTTT CASSDSGQGRTEAFF
NA TRBJ1-3 TRBV5-1 NA TGCGCCAGCAGCTCGGGGGGGCTTCCAGGCGTCTCTGGAAACACCATATATTTT CASSSGGLPGVSGNTIYF
NA TRBJ2-7 TRBV28 NA TGTGCCAGCAGTTTAGGAGCACCCTACGAGCAGTACTTC CASSLGAPYEQYF
NA TRBJ1-4 TRBV5-6 NA TGTGCCAGCAGCCGATCCGGGACACATGCAACTAATGAAAAACTGTTTTTT CASSRSGTHATNEKLFF
NA TRBJ1-2 TRBV3-1/TRBV3-2 NA TGTGCCAGCAGCCAACAGGGTGGAGCTAACTATGGCTACACCTTC CASSQQGGANYGYTF
NA TRBJ2-5 TRBV9 NA TGTGCCAGCAGCGTAGTCCCATCGGCTAGCCAGGAGACCCAGTACTTC CASSVVPSASQETQYF
NA TRBJ1-2 TRBV7-9 NA TGTGCCAGCAGCTTATCCTCTAGGACTAACTATGGCTACACCTTC CASSLSSRTNYGYTF
NA TRBJ2-1 TRBV5-1 NA TGCGCCAGCAGCTTGACGGGAAGGAGCTCCTACAATGAGCAGTTCTTC CASSLTGRSSYNEQFF
NA TRBJ1-1 TRBV7-2 TRBD1 TGTGCCAGCAGCTACCTCACTTGGGGACAGGGGAACACTGAAGCTTTCTTT CASSYLTWGQGNTEAFF
NA TRBJ1-1 TRBV9 TRBD1 TGTGCCAGCAGCGCCGGGACAGGCCAAAACACTGAAGCTTTCTTT CASSAGTGQNTEAFF
once TRBJ1-3 TRBV6-5 TRBD1 TGTGCCAGCAGAAGGACAGGGGACTCTGGAAACACCATATATTTT CASRRTGDSGNTIYF
NA TRBJ1-4 TRBV2 NA TGTGCCAGTACTTTACAGGGACTTAACAATGAAAAACTGTTTTTT CASTLQGLNNEKLFF
NA TRBJ2-3 TRBV18 TRBD2 TGTGCCAGCTCACCTATAGCGGGGGCCTTCACAGATACGCAGTATTTT CASSPIAGAFTDTQYF
NA TRBJ1-5 TRBV6-5 TRBD1 TGTGCCAGCAGTCGGGACAGAGGGGGGCCCCAGCATTTT CASSRDRGGPQHF
NA TRBJ1-5 TRBV24-1 NA TGTGCCACCAGTGAGGGCCTAATTGGGAATCAGCCCCAGCATTTT CATSEGLIGNQPQHF
NA TRBJ2-1 TRBV28 NA TGTGCCAGCAGACCTACTAGGGGAAGCTCCTACAATGAGCAGTTCTTC CASRPTRGSSYNEQFF
NA TRBJ2-2 TRBV24-1 NA TGTGCCACCAGTGATACAGGCTACACCGGGGAGCTGTTTTTT CATSDTGYTGELFF
NA TRBJ1-6 TRBV3-1/TRBV3-2 NA TGTGCCAGCAGTGTCGCAATTTCACCCCTCCACTTT CASSVAISPLHF
NA TRBJ2-5 TRBV10-2 TRBD2 TGCGCCAGCAAATTAGCGGGGGGGAACCAAGAGACCCAGTACTTC CASKLAGGNQETQYF
NA TRBJ2-1 TRBV11-1 TRBD2 TGTGCCAGCAGCTTAGAGGGACTAGCGGGGGTCAATGAGCAGTTCTTC CASSLEGLAGVNEQFF
NA TRBJ1-1 TRBV6-5 NA TGTGCCAGCCTCGAGGTGTCGAACACTGAAGCTTTCTTT CASLEVSNTEAFF
NA TRBJ1-4 TRBV4-2 TRBD1 TGTGCCAGCAGCGCCCCGGGACAGGGTAATGAAAAACTGTTTTTT CASSAPGQGNEKLFF
NA TRBJ2-5 TRBV24-1 NA TGTGCCACCAGTGAATACCGCGGGCAGGGAAAAGAGACCCAGTACTTC CATSEYRGQGKETQYF
NA TRBJ2-1 TRBV6-5 NA TGTGCCAGCAGCCTAGCAAGTAGGGCTGAGCAGTTCTTC CASSLASRAEQFF
NA TRBJ1-2 TRBV28 NA TGTGCCAGCGCAGGACGATATAACTATGGCTACACCTTC CASAGRYNYGYTF
NA TRBJ1-2 TRBV11-2 TRBD1 TGTGCCAGCACCGCTATACCGGGACAGGGAGTTGGCTACACCTTC CASTAIPGQGVGYTF
NA TRBJ2-5 TRBV19 TRBD1 TGTGCCAGTAGTAACCCAGGGGGCGTGGAGACCCAGTACTTC CASSNPGGVETQYF
NA TRBJ2-5 TRBV9 TRBD1 TGTGCCAGCAGCCCATCCCAAGCGGGACAGGGGTTTGTTCTGGGGGAGACCCAGTACTTC CASSPSQAGQGFVLGETQYF
once TRBJ2-2 TRBV5-4 TRBD2 TGTGCCAGCAGCTTGAGGCGGGGGGGAAACACCGGGGAGCTGTTTTTT CASSLRRGGNTGELFF
once TRBJ1-1 TRBV5-4 NA TGTGCCAGCAGCGCCGGGCCAAAAAACACTGAAGCTTTCTTT CASSAGPKNTEAFF